This T cell receptor beta chain was found in a study of blood T cell repertoires in COVID-19. Study as a whole: The study drew acute and convalescent COVID-19 samples from the United States, Italy and Spain. PBMCs, B-cell-depleted T cells, or T cells were the source of the cDNA or gDNA that made up the material.

The CDR3 has 12 residues. From germline, CDR1 is LNHDA and CDR2 SQIVND (reference sequence). Trimming cost V 7 bases and J 8 bases; bases outside gene matches: 7. TCRdb's table, derived via immunoSEQ multiplex PCR, lists solely in-frame clones and lacks some. This table has about 430,000 clones, 88% appearing once. V usage is TRBV19 and J usage is TRBJ1-2; 7 positions agree with TRBD1. This receptor was taken from a woman younger than 35 who had been exposed to COVID-19. Sequencing was carried out using PBMCs or T cells enriched from blood (not recorded which). The CDR3 region has the DNA TGTGCCAGTACCTCGACAGGGAACGGCTACACCTTC. Its protein product is CASTSTGNGYTF.